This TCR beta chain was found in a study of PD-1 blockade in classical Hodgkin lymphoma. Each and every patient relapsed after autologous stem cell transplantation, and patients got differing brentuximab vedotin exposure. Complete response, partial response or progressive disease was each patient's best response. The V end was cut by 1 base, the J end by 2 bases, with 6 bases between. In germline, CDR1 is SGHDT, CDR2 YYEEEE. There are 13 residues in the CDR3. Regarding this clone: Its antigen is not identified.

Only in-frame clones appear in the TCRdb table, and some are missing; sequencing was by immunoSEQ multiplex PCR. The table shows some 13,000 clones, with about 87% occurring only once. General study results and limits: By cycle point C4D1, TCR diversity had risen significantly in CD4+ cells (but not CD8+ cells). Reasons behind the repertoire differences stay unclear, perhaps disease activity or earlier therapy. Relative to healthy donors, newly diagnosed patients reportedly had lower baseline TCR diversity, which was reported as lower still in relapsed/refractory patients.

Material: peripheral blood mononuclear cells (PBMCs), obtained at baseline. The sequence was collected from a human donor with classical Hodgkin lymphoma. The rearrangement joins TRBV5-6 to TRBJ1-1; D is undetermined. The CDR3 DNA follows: TGTGCCAGCAGCTTGACACACAACACTGAAGCTTTCTTT. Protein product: CASSLTHNTEAFF.